Presented here are 9 T cell receptor beta chains from one specimen sequenced in a study of T cell responses to AZD1222 COVID-19 vaccine. Profiled with immunoSEQ multiplex PCR; TCRdb holds only in-frame clones, not every one. The repertoire holds 180,000 or so clones, with around nine tenths as singletons. The specimen was peripheral blood, collected on day 0 of AZD1222 vaccination. These receptors were taken from an adult in good health.

This chain links TRBV27 with TRBJ2-3, with 7 bases that match TRBD1. J gave up 4 bases and V 5 bases, and 0 bases lay outside the gene matches. This CDR3 is 12 amino acids long. Germline V CDR1 and CDR2: MNHEY, SMNVEV (reference sequence). CDR3 sequence reads: CASSTGADTQYF. CDR3 DNA: TGTGCCAGCAGTACAGGGGCAGATACGCAGTATTTT.

The chain employs TRBV14 and TRBJ2-7; 12 nucleotides line up with TRBD2. With 3 bases clipped from V and 4 bases from J, the junction kept 10 bases outside the gene matches. The CDR3 is 17 residues long. CDR1 is SGHDN and CDR2 is FVKESK in the germline V gene. Written as DNA, the CDR3 is TGTGCCAGCAGCCAGCCGGGACTAGCGGGTTTCCATTACGAGCAGTACTTC. Translated: CASSQPGLAGFHYEQYF.

This chain links TRBV18 with TRBJ1-2; D may be TRBD1 (6 bases). The V gene lost 3 bases and the J gene lost 6 bases, with 11 bases spanning the gap. CDR1 is KGHSH, CDR2 LQKENI, per germline. The length of the CDR3 is 13 residues. CDR3 DNA: TGTGCCAGCTCACCCCGGACAGAAGATGGCTACACCTTC. It codes for CASSPRTEDGYTF.

The V and J genes are TRBV19 and TRBJ1-1; 7 positions match TRBD1. V lost 7 bases, J lost 10 bases, and 9 bases stayed unmatched. The CDR3 is 12 residues long. The germline V gene has CDR1 LNHDA and CDR2 SQIVND (reference sequence). In nucleotides, the CDR3 is TGTGCCAGTACCCGGGAGGGGGCCGGAGCTTTCTTT. Amino acids: CASTREGAGAFF.

The chain links TRBV29-1 to TRBJ2-6; D is undetermined. Between the trimmed V and J ends, which lost 4 bases and 0 bases, there was a span of 4 bases. The germline V gene has CDR1 SQVTM and CDR2 ANQGSEA. This CDR3 comprises 13 residues. The CDR3 DNA reads TGCAGCGTTGGCTACTCTGGGGCCAACGTCCTGACTTTC. Its translation: CSVGYSGANVLTF.

Written as DNA, the CDR3 is TGTGCCACCGTAGGGGGCAGGGCCCCGTCCTACGAGCAGTACTTC. This encodes CATVGGRAPSYEQYF. This chain connects TRBV28 to TRBJ2-7; 7 positions agree with TRBD1. V shed 10 bases and J 1 base; nucleotides not matched to a gene: 13. The length of the CDR3 is 15 residues. Germline-derived CDR1 and CDR2 are MDHEN and SYDVKM.

The V and J genes are TRBV28 and TRBJ1-2, with 9 bases aligning to TRBD1. This CDR3 region has 13 residues. Germline loops: CDR1 MDHEN, CDR2 SYDVKM. V lost 4 bases and J lost 5; bases outside the gene matches: 2. The CDR3 sequence: CASSSGQGYGYTF. In DNA form, the CDR3 reads TGTGCCAGCAGTTCGGGACAGGGTTATGGCTACACCTTC.

The V gene is TRBV4-2, the J gene TRBJ2-7; no clear D gene. The CDR3 is 12 amino acids. The germline V gene has CDR1 LGHNA and CDR2 YNFKEQ. V was pared by 0 bases and J by 6 bases, with 6 bases between. CDR3 amino acids: CASSQDGSEQYF. The CDR3 nucleotides are TGTGCCAGCAGCCAAGATGGTAGCGAGCAGTACTTC.

V gene TRBV28 combines with J gene TRBJ1-6, with TRBD1 matching 7 bases. The germline V gene encodes CDR1 MDHEN and CDR2 SYDVKM. CDR3 length equals 14 residues. J lost 7 bases, V lost 7 bases, and 7 bases had no gene match. Here the CDR3 reads CASTLGQRNSPLHF. DNA of the CDR3: TGTGCCAGCACCTTGGGACAGAGAAATTCACCCCTCCACTTT.